The next 21 T cell receptor beta chains were all read from a single sample in a study of blood T cell repertoires in COVID-19. Only in-frame clones appear in the TCRdb table, and some are missing; sequencing was by immunoSEQ multiplex PCR. The sample yields 320,000 or so clones, roughly nine tenths seen once. The specimen sequenced was PBMCs or T cells enriched from blood (not recorded which). These receptors all come from a woman between 25 and 40 years old who had recovered from COVID-19.

V is TRBV24-1 and J is TRBJ2-5; D is possibly TRBD2 (5 bases). The CDR3 is 15 amino acids. Deletions cut 7 bases from V and 4 bases from J, with 18 bases between. In germline, CDR1 is KGHDR, CDR2 SFDVKD. CDR3 sequence: CATSEGVTSLETQYF. DNA of the CDR3: TGTGCCACCAGCGAGGGAGTCACGAGCCTAGAGACCCAGTACTTC.

The chain is built from TRBV19 and TRBJ2-2; tentatively, D is TRBD2 (6 bases). V gave up 5 bases and J gave up 0 bases, with 13 bases separating them. CDR1 and CDR2 (germline): LNHDA, SQIVND (reference sequence). The CDR3 length is 16 residues. The CDR3 loop reads CASSLPRETNTGELFF. The CDR3, as DNA: TGTGCCAGTAGTCTTCCCCGGGAGACGAACACCGGGGAGCTGTTTTTT.

V is TRBV7-9 and J is TRBJ2-1, with no clear D. The CDR3 has 12 residues. The V end lost 5 bases, the J end lost 4 bases, and 6 bases lay between the germline ends. Germline V lookup: CDR1 SEHNR, CDR2 FQNEAQ (reference sequence). The CDR3 sequence: CASSPSYNEQFF. Written as DNA, the CDR3 is TGTGCCAGCAGCCCTAGTTACAATGAGCAGTTCTTC.

J is TRBJ2-2 and V is TRBV19; tentatively, D is TRBD1 (5 bases). V shed 4 bases and J shed 2 bases, with 14 bases lying between them. The germline V gene has CDR1 LNHDA and CDR2 SQIVND (reference sequence). This CDR3 has 16 residues. CDR3 DNA: TGTGCCAGTAGTAGACAGCCTAAGATTAACACCGGGGAGCTGTTTTTT. Translating it yields CASSRQPKINTGELFF. Drawing the rest from reference TRBV19 and TRBJ2-2, the complete variable domain is DGGITQSPKYLFRKEGQNVTLSCEQNLNHDAMYWYRQDPGQGLRLIYYSQIVNDFQKGDIAEGYSVSREKKESFPLTVTSAQKNPTAFYLCASSRQPKINTGELFFGEGSRLTVL.

This rearrangement joins TRBV7-9 to TRBJ2-7; 8 bases map to TRBD1. This CDR3 is 15 amino acids long. Germline loops: CDR1 SEHNR, CDR2 FQNEAQ (reference sequence). Trimming at V came to 7 bases and at J to 0 bases, leaving 8 bases not matched to a gene. CDR3 DNA: TGTGCCAGCACCTCCGGACAGGGCGTCTCCTACGAGCAGTACTTC. Residues: CASTSGQGVSYEQYF.

This clone was seen repeatedly, ten times or more. This rearrangement joins TRBV7-2 to TRBJ1-2; TRBD1 matches at 7 bases. The CDR3 extends over 15 amino acids. CDR1 and CDR2 (germline): SGHTA, FQGNSA. V trimming: 3 bases; J trimming: 8 bases; junction bases outside the gene matches: 12. DNA of the CDR3: TGTGCCAGCAGCTTGGTGACAGGGCAGTCACACGGCTACACCTTC. Protein product: CASSLVTGQSHGYTF.

This clone occurred a few times. The chain couples TRBV10-1 to TRBJ2-7, with 8 bases matching TRBD1. Germline lookup yields CDR1 WNHNN and CDR2 SYGVQD (reference sequence). CDR3 length: 14 amino acids. V lost 4 bases to trimming and J lost 1 base; unmatched junction nucleotides: 3. CDR3 loop: CASSGRDRSYEQYF. The CDR3 region has the DNA TGCGCCAGCAGTGGCCGGGACAGGTCCTACGAGCAGTACTTC.

V usage is TRBV28 and J usage is TRBJ1-5; D remains ambiguous. The CDR3 totals 18 residues. Trimming pared 1 base from V and 4 bases from J, leaving 20 bases between. Germline V gives CDR1 MDHEN, CDR2 SYDVKM. CDR3 in amino acids: CASSLYGQLKPGNQPQHF. DNA for the CDR3: TGTGCCAGCAGTTTATATGGGCAGCTAAAACCTGGAAATCAGCCCCAGCATTTT.

The chain joins TRBV11-2 to TRBJ2-2; weak D call: TRBD1 (5 bases). V was cut by 2 bases and J by 13 bases, with 17 bases left in between. The germline CDR1 and CDR2 sequences are SGHAT and FQNNGV. The CDR3 contains 14 residues. CDR3 amino acids: CASSLFAQGSVLFF. DNA of the CDR3: TGTGCCAGCAGCTTATTCGCTCAGGGTTCAGTGCTGTTTTTT.

The V and J genes are TRBV5-1 and TRBJ2-7, with D perhaps matching TRBD1 (6 bases). The V gene's germline CDR1 is SGHRS and CDR2 YFSETQ. CDR3 size: 14 residues. The V end was cut by 5 bases, the J end by 2 bases, with 14 bases between. The CDR3 loop reads CASSSLDSAYEQYF. The CDR3 nucleotides read TGCGCCAGCAGTTCGTTGGACAGCGCCTACGAGCAGTACTTC.

This clone was detected a few times. CDR3 nucleotides: TGCGCCAGCAGCTTGGCGGCTAGCGGGGGGTACGAGCAGTACTTC. This codes for CASSLAASGGYEQYF. The chain couples TRBV5-1 to TRBJ2-7; 11 bases agree with TRBD2. The germline V gene has CDR1 SGHRS and CDR2 YFSETQ. V shed 0 bases, J shed 4 bases, and the junction held 3 bases outside the gene matches. This CDR3 comprises 15 residues.

V usage is TRBV25-1 and J usage is TRBJ1-1; the match to TRBD1 covers 7 bases. V shed 4 bases and J 4 bases; nucleotides not matched to a gene: 9. Germline CDR1 is MGHDK and CDR2 is SYGVNS. CDR3 size: 15 residues. The CDR3 bases are TGTGCCAGCAGTGCCCCCCTAGGGGGCCCCACTGAAGCTTTCTTT. This codes for CASSAPLGGPTEAFF.

The chain carries TRBV28 and TRBJ1-1; 12 nucleotides match TRBD1. V gave up 2 bases and J gave up 4 bases; unmatched junction bases: 11. Germline values: CDR1 MDHEN, CDR2 SYDVKM. This CDR3 has 18 amino acids. The CDR3 region is CASSLPWDRGRRSTEAFF. The CDR3 bases are TGTGCCAGCAGTTTACCCTGGGACAGGGGGCGCAGAAGCACTGAAGCTTTCTTT.

The chain uses TRBV11-2 and TRBJ2-3; 9 bases are shared with TRBD2. Germline V lookup: CDR1 SGHAT, CDR2 FQNNGV. The ends lost 3 bases at V and 4 bases at J; junction bases unmatched: 5. This CDR3 comprises 15 residues. The CDR3 DNA is TGTGCCAGCAGCTTTAGGACTAGCGAAGCAGATACGCAGTATTTT. Its translation is CASSFRTSEADTQYF.

This clone was seen once. This chain uses TRBV18 with TRBJ1-4, with D unclear. The V end lost 5 bases, the J end lost 7 bases, and 11 bases lay between the germline ends. The CDR3 sequence is 13 residues long. Germline loops: CDR1 KGHSH, CDR2 LQKENI. CDR3 bases: TGTGCCAGCTCAACGGGTCCCGGTGAAAAACTGTTTTTT. Its protein product is CASSTGPGEKLFF.

This chain joins TRBV5-4 and TRBJ1-1, with 11 bases fitting TRBD1. The ends lost 0 bases at V and 11 bases at J; junction bases unmatched: 3. The CDR3 totals 13 residues. Germline V lookup: CDR1 SGHNT, CDR2 YYREEE (reference sequence). CDR3 bases: TGTGCCAGCAGCTTGGCCGGGACAGGGGGTGCTTTCTTT. This translates into CASSLAGTGGAFF.

This chain connects TRBV7-2 to TRBJ1-2, with D possibly being TRBD1 (5 bases). With 3 bases removed from V and 6 bases from J, the gap between germline ends came to 11 bases. CDR3 length: 13 residues. The germline V gene has CDR1 SGHTA and CDR2 FQGNSA. The CDR3 here is CASSFFRANGYTF. The CDR3 DNA reads as TGTGCCAGCAGCTTTTTCAGGGCAAATGGCTACACCTTC.

CDR3 DNA sequence: TGTGCCAGCAGCGACAGGGGGCGAAGCACTGAAGCTTTCTTT. Protein product: CASSDRGRSTEAFF. The chain uses TRBV3-1 (or the pseudogene TRBV3-2) and TRBJ1-1, with TRBD1 identical over 10 bases. CDR3 length: 14 amino acids. The germline gives CDR1 LGHDT, CDR2 YNNKEL (reference sequence). V gave up 5 bases and J gave up 4 bases; unmatched junction bases: 4.

This chain joins TRBV5-1 and TRBJ1-1; D gene uncertain. Deletions cut 1 base from V and 2 bases from J, with 12 bases between. Germline V gene data show CDR1 as SGHRS and CDR2 as YFSETQ. The CDR3 extends over 15 amino acids. CDR3 amino acids: CASSLITSGNTEAFF. The CDR3 DNA follows: TGCGCCAGCAGCTTGATAACAAGCGGAAACACTGAAGCTTTCTTT.

The rearrangement joins TRBV3-1 (or the pseudogene TRBV3-2) to TRBJ2-7, with 8 bases that match TRBD1. The V gene's germline CDR1 is LGHDT and CDR2 YNNKEL (reference sequence). The V and J ends lost 0 bases and 4 bases, in that order; junction bases with no gene match: 5. This CDR3 comprises 15 residues. DNA for the CDR3: TGTGCCAGCAGCCAAGACAGGACAGGGCCTTACGAGCAGTACTTC. Encoded protein: CASSQDRTGPYEQYF.

This chain joins TRBV9 and TRBJ2-2, with D perhaps TRBD1 (6 bases). The CDR3 sequence is 13 residues long. The V end was cut by 4 bases, the J end by 5 bases, with 9 bases between. Germline CDR1 is SGDLS and CDR2 is YYNGEE. The CDR3 nucleotides read TGTGCCAGCAGCTTCAGGGGTACCGGGGAGCTGTTTTTT. Protein product: CASSFRGTGELFF.